This T cell receptor (beta chain) originates from a study of T cell responses to AZD1222 COVID-19 vaccine. Study in general: The analysis combined second doses at about 4 or about 12 weeks.

The table came from immunoSEQ multiplex PCR; TCRdb's copy has only in-frame clones and leaves some out. The sample gives roughly 120,000 clones, 65% to 90% of which show up once; 7% to 8% is in the top ten. Looked up from germline, CDR1 is MNHEY and CDR2 is SVGAGI. V lost 0 bases to trimming and J lost 8 bases, with 13 bases between them. The CDR3 totals 15 residues. Remarks on this clone: Its matching antigen is unknown.

Whole-study results and caveats: Repertoire samples came only from after the peak T cell response.

Sample: peripheral blood, taken on day 0 of AZD1222 vaccination. The TCR originated in an adult in good health. The chain has TRBV6-5 and TRBJ1-4; D is undetermined. CDR3 amino acids: CASSYSGPVGEKLFF. In nucleotides, the CDR3 is TGTGCCAGCAGTTACTCCGGGCCAGTAGGGGAAAAACTGTTTTTT.